A selection of T cell receptor beta chains follows, all from one sample in a study of spatial heterogeneity in lung cancer. TCRdb ran MiXCR on the 5' RACE reads and lists one entry per CDR3 protein. The sample yields approximately 90,000 distinct CDR3 sequences, approximately 8.2% seen once. The sequences come from PBMCs, collected at surgery. The receptors derive from a male donor with early-stage non-small cell lung cancer. Both conserved end residues are part of each CDR3. Fields, in order: D gene, V gene, J gene, clone size, CDR3 protein, CDR3 DNA. A D gene is named only where the DNA matches it firmly. Size is omitted from some rows. Given values are once, few, many or a class for expanded clones.

D: -; V: TRBV28; J: TRBJ2-3; size: -; CDR3: CASSRPGKDTQYF; DNA: TGTGCCAGCAGCCGCCCGGGGAAAGATACGCAGTATTTT
D: -; V: TRBV29-1; J: TRBJ2-4; size: -; CDR3: CSVAGRPAKNIQYF; DNA: TGCAGCGTTGCTGGGCGGCCAGCCAAAAACATTCAGTACTTC
D: -; V: TRBV20-1; J: TRBJ2-7; size: few; CDR3: CNPSGKTLREQYF; DNA: TGCAACCCCTCAGGGAAAACCCTACGGGAGCAGTACTTC
D: TRBD1; V: TRBV24-1; J: TRBJ2-1; size: -; CDR3: CATGTGVHNEQFF; DNA: TGTGCCACCGGGACAGGGGTCCACAATGAGCAGTTCTTC
D: -; V: TRBV6-2/TRBV6-3; J: TRBJ1-6; size: -; CDR3: CASSYGASSYNSPLHF; DNA: TGTGCCAGCAGTTACGGGGCGAGCTCCTATAATTCACCCCTCCACTTT
D: TRBD1; V: TRBV28; J: TRBJ2-3; size: -; CDR3: CASSPSGTGLVDTQYF; DNA: TGTGCCAGCAGTCCATCCGGGACAGGGTTGGTAGATACGCAGTATTTT
D: TRBD1; V: TRBV28; J: TRBJ2-5; size: -; CDR3: CASSGRTGAPQTQYF; DNA: TGTGCCAGCAGTGGTAGGACAGGGGCGCCACAGACCCAGTACTTC
D: -; V: TRBV6-2/TRBV6-3; J: TRBJ2-2; size: few; CDR3: CASRTTNTGELFF; DNA: TGTGCCAGCAGGACTACTAACACCGGGGAGCTGTTTTTT
D: -; V: TRBV4-3; J: TRBJ2-7; size: many; CDR3: CASSRKGAGEQYF; DNA: TGCGCCAGCAGCCGGAAGGGAGCGGGCGAGCAGTACTTC
D: TRBD1; V: TRBV10-3; J: TRBJ2-5; size: many; CDR3: CAISARGRQETQYF; DNA: TGTGCCATCAGTGCCAGGGGGCGGCAAGAGACCCAGTACTTC
D: -; V: TRBV2; J: TRBJ1-6; size: many; CDR3: CASSDVSTPLHF; DNA: TGTGCCAGCAGTGATGTCTCGACACCCCTCCACTTT
D: -; V: TRBV6-1; J: TRBJ2-1; size: many; CDR3: CASSGRGRGKVNEQFF; DNA: TGTGCCAGCAGCGGTAGAGGTAGGGGAAAGGTAAATGAGCAGTTCTTC
D: TRBD2; V: TRBV7-2; J: TRBJ2-5; size: many; CDR3: CASSPSGRAGETQYF; DNA: TGTGCCAGCAGCCCTAGCGGGAGGGCCGGTGAGACCCAGTACTTC
D: TRBD2; V: TRBV18; J: TRBJ2-5; size: many; CDR3: CASSPSGGKETQYF; DNA: TGTGCCAGCTCCCCTTCGGGGGGTAAAGAGACCCAGTACTTC